Listed below are T cell receptor beta chains from one sample, sequenced in a study of blood T cell repertoires in COVID-19. TCRdb's copy holds only in-frame clones and misses some; the assay was immunoSEQ multiplex PCR. The data hold some 190,000 clones, with 85% observed a single time. Sequencing was carried out using peripheral blood. The receptors were sampled from a person between 70 and 80 years old with COVID-19, enrolled during active disease. Each CDR3 is given with its conserved first and last residue. D genes are given only for firm matches. A clone size is listed for some rows: how often the clone was seen (once, few, many), or a class if it is expanded.

D: TRBD1; V: TRBV4-3; size: .; J: TRBJ1-2; CDR3: CASSQAATGGAGGYTF; DNA: TGCGCCAGCAGCCAAGCCGCTACAGGGGGCGCCGGCGGCTACACCTTC
D: TRBD1; V: TRBV28; size: .; J: TRBJ2-7; CDR3: CASRPGTGSMEQYF; DNA: TGTGCCAGCAGACCCGGGACAGGGAGTATGGAGCAGTACTTC
D: TRBD2; V: TRBV29-1; size: few; J: TRBJ2-7; CDR3: CSVRTSGAYEQYF; DNA: TGCAGCGTCCGGACTAGCGGGGCCTACGAGCAGTACTTC
D: .; V: TRBV18; size: once; J: TRBJ1-2; CDR3: CASSQSEGRDGYTF; DNA: TGTGCCAGCTCACAATCGGAAGGGCGGGATGGCTACACCTTC
D: .; V: TRBV24-1; size: .; J: TRBJ1-2; CDR3: CATSDSKFGGDGYTF; DNA: TGTGCCACCAGTGATTCGAAATTTGGGGGGGATGGCTACACCTTC
D: .; V: TRBV27; size: .; J: TRBJ2-1; CDR3: CASSPGTYQRDEQFF; DNA: TGTGCCAGCAGTCCCGGGACTTACCAGAGGGATGAGCAGTTCTTC
D: TRBD1; V: TRBV5-5; size: .; J: TRBJ1-1; CDR3: CASTEQGARDTEAFF; DNA: TGTGCCAGCACCGAACAGGGGGCAAGGGACACTGAAGCTTTCTTT
D: .; V: TRBV4-1; size: .; J: TRBJ1-2; CDR3: CASSQASSSNYGYTF; DNA: TGCGCCAGCAGCCAAGCGAGTTCATCTAACTATGGCTACACCTTC
D: .; V: TRBV6-4; size: .; J: TRBJ1-6; CDR3: CASSDSTGGNSPLHF; DNA: TGTGCCAGCAGTGACTCAACCGGGGGGAATTCACCCCTCCACTTT
D: .; V: TRBV19; size: .; J: TRBJ2-5; CDR3: CASHPGGRETQYF; DNA: TGTGCCAGTCACCCGGGGGGCCGGGAGACCCAGTACTTC
D: .; V: TRBV11-2; size: few; J: TRBJ2-1; CDR3: CASSPKLAFSYNEQFF; DNA: TGTGCCAGCAGCCCGAAGTTGGCCTTCTCCTACAATGAGCAGTTCTTC
D: .; V: TRBV9; size: .; J: TRBJ2-7; CDR3: CASSVGEGYEQYF; DNA: TGTGCCAGCAGCGTAGGTGAGGGCTACGAGCAGTACTTC
D: .; V: TRBV19; size: .; J: TRBJ2-1; CDR3: CASSISSYNEQFF; DNA: TGTGCCAGTAGTATTAGCAGCTACAATGAGCAGTTCTTC
D: TRBD1; V: TRBV3-1/TRBV3-2; size: .; J: TRBJ1-2; CDR3: CASSPARGQAYGYTF; DNA: TGTGCCAGCAGCCCCGCCCGAGGACAGGCATATGGCTACACCTTC
D: TRBD1; V: TRBV2; size: .; J: TRBJ1-4; CDR3: CASSTDRGRLQSRVFF; DNA: TGTGCCAGCAGCACGGACAGGGGGCGCCTCCAAAGTCGGGTGTTTTTT
D: TRBD2; V: TRBV5-1; size: few; J: TRBJ2-2; CDR3: CASRAILAGGQITGELFF; DNA: TGCGCCAGCAGAGCGATACTAGCGGGGGGGCAAATCACCGGGGAGCTGTTTTTT
D: .; V: TRBV10-3; size: .; J: TRBJ2-2; CDR3: CATSGTLNTGELFF; DNA: TGTGCCACGTCCGGGACTCTAAACACCGGGGAGCTGTTTTTT
D: .; V: TRBV6-5; size: .; J: TRBJ2-7; CDR3: CASVTEPHSSYEQYF; DNA: TGTGCCAGCGTAACAGAACCACACAGCTCCTACGAGCAGTACTTC
D: TRBD1; V: TRBV12-3/TRBV12-4; size: .; J: TRBJ1-2; CDR3: CASSADRVYGYTF; DNA: TGTGCCAGCAGCGCAGACAGGGTCTATGGCTACACCTTC
D: TRBD1; V: TRBV4-1; size: .; J: TRBJ1-1; CDR3: CASSLGTGNTEAFF; DNA: TGCGCCAGCAGCCTCGGGACAGGGAACACTGAAGCTTTCTTT
D: .; V: TRBV28; size: few; J: TRBJ2-7; CDR3: CASIPSSGMGYEQYF; DNA: TGTGCCAGCATTCCCTCATCCGGGATGGGCTACGAGCAGTACTTC
D: .; V: TRBV7-2; size: .; J: TRBJ2-3; CDR3: CASSLPGTDTQYF; DNA: TGTGCCAGCAGCTTACCCGGCACAGATACGCAGTATTTT
D: TRBD1; V: TRBV3-1/TRBV3-2; size: .; J: TRBJ2-5; CDR3: CASSQDTRGPTGRTQYF; DNA: TGTGCCAGCAGCCAAGATACGAGGGGGCCCACTGGACGGACCCAGTACTTC